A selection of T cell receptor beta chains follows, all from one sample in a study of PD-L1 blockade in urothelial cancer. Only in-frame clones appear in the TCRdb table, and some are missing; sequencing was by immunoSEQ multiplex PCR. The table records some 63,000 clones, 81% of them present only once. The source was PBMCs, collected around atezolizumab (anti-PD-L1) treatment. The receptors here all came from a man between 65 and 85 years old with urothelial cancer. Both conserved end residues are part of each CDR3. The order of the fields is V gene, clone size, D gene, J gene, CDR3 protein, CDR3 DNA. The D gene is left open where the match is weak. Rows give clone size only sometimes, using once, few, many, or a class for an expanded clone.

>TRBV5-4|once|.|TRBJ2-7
CASSRGPGQSSYEQYF
TGTGCCAGCAGCCGGGGCCCAGGACAGAGCTCCTACGAGCAGTACTTC
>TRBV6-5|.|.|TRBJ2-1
CASTRGEASYNEQFF
TGTGCCAGCACCCGAGGGGAGGCTTCCTACAATGAGCAGTTCTTC
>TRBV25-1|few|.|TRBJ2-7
CASSGDSPYEQYF
TGTGCCAGCAGTGGTGACAGCCCCTACGAGCAGTACTTC
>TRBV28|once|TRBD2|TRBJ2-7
CASSSSRPASFGLGQVYEQYF
TGTGCCAGCAGTTCCTCCCGACCGGCGAGTTTCGGACTAGGGCAAGTCTACGAGCAGTACTTC
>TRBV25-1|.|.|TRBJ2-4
CASSSQGRMYIQYF
TGTGCCAGCAGTTCACAGGGGAGGATGTACATTCAGTACTTC
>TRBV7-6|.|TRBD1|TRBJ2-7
CASSPRQGRNEQYF
TGTGCCAGCAGCCCACGACAGGGGCGGAACGAGCAGTACTTC
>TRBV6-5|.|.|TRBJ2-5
CASRNGGETQYF
TGTGCCAGCAGGAACGGAGGGGAGACCCAGTACTTC
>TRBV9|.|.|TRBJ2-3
CASSVAEPDTQYF
TGTGCCAGCAGCGTCGCGGAGCCAGATACGCAGTATTTT
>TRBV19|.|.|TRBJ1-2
CASSLQGVNYGYTF
TGTGCCAGTAGCCTACAGGGAGTTAACTATGGCTACACCTTC
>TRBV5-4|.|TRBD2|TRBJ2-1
CATTSGKGSEQFF
TGTGCGACGACTAGCGGGAAAGGAAGTGAGCAGTTCTTC
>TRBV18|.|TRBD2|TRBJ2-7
CASSTRGTTSGAPYEQYF
TGTGCCAGCTCAACACGGGGGACGACTAGCGGGGCCCCCTACGAGCAGTACTTC
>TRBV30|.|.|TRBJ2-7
CAWSFGLSYEQYF
TGTGCCTGGAGTTTCGGACTCTCCTACGAGCAGTACTTC
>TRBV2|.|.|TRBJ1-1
CASSVGGVNTEAFF
TGTGCCAGCAGTGTCGGGGGGGTGAACACTGAAGCTTTCTTT
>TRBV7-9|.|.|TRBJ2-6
CASSTRLQTEGANVLTF
TGTGCCAGCAGCACCCGTCTCCAGACTGAGGGGGCCAACGTCCTGACTTTC
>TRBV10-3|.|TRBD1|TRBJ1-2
CAISEEGPTGAGGYTF
TGTGCCATCAGTGAAGAAGGGCCGACAGGGGCCGGTGGCTACACCTTC
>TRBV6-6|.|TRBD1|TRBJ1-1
CASSYLQDRVEAFF
TGTGCCAGCAGTTACCTACAAGACAGGGTTGAAGCTTTCTTT
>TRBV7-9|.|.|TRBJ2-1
CASSPGTLAVSYNEQFF
TGTGCCAGCAGCCCGGGGACTTTAGCCGTTTCCTACAATGAGCAGTTCTTC
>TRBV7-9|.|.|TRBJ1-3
CASSLDARGNTIYF
TGTGCCAGCAGCTTAGATGCCAGGGGAAACACCATATATTTT
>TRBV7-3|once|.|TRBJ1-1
CASSLNSGSTEAFF
TGTGCCAGCAGCTTAAACAGTGGTAGCACTGAAGCTTTCTTT
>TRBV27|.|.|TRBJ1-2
CASSLSGQGYGYTF
TGTGCCAGCAGTTTATCCGGGCAGGGCTATGGCTACACCTTC
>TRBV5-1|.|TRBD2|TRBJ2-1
CASSFASGGNNEQFF
TGCGCCAGCAGCTTCGCTAGCGGGGGTAACAATGAGCAGTTCTTC
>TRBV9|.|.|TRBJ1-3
CASSFYSRSSGNTIYF
TGTGCCAGCAGCTTCTACTCGAGAAGCTCTGGAAACACCATATATTTT
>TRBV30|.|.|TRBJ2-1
CAWSFGGGPYNEQFF
TGTGCCTGGAGTTTCGGGGGAGGTCCCTACAATGAGCAGTTCTTC
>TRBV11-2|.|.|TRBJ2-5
CASSLVYQETQYF
TGTGCCAGCAGCTTAGTATACCAAGAGACCCAGTACTTC
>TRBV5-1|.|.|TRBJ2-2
CASSLGSGMDTGELFF
TGCGCCAGCAGCTTGGGTTCCGGGATGGACACCGGGGAGCTGTTTTTT
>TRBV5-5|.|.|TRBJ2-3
CASSFRDIGSTDTQYF
TGTGCCAGCAGCTTCCGGGACATCGGAAGCACAGATACGCAGTATTTT
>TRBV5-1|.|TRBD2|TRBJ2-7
CASSPGASGGYEQYF
TGCGCCAGCAGCCCGGGCGCTAGCGGGGGTTACGAGCAGTACTTC
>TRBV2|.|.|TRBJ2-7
CASSDPGLHEQYF
TGTGCCAGCAGTGACCCAGGGCTCCACGAGCAGTACTTC
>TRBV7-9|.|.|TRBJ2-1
CASSSGLDEQFF
TGTGCCAGCAGCTCAGGACTCGATGAGCAGTTCTTC
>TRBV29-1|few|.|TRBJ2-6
CSANSGANVLTF
TGCAGCGCCAACTCTGGGGCCAACGTCCTGACTTTC
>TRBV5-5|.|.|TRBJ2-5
CASSLPSGETQYF
TGTGCCAGCAGCTTGCCTAGTGGGGAGACCCAGTACTTC
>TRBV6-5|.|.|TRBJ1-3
CASSRKTAGNTIYF
TGTGCCAGCAGCCGGAAGACAGCTGGAAACACCATATATTTT
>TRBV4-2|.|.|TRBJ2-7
CASSQDEGSAYEQYF
TGTGCCAGCAGCCAAGATGAAGGTAGCGCCTACGAGCAGTACTTC
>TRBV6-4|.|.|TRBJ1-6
CASSRERDSPLHF
TGTGCCAGCAGTAGGGAGCGGGATTCACCCCTCCACTTT
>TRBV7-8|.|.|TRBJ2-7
CASSRTSNYEQYF
TGTGCCAGCAGCCGAACAAGTAACTACGAGCAGTACTTC
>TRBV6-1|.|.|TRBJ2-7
CASSDNGGLRQYF
TGTGCCAGCAGCGACAACGGGGGACTCCGGCAGTACTTC
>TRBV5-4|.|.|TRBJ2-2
CASSLYRTGELFF
TGTGCCAGCAGCTTATACAGAACCGGGGAGCTGTTTTTT
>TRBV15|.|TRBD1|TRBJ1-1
CATSRGGQMNTEAFF
TGTGCCACCAGCAGAGGGGGACAGATGAACACTGAAGCTTTCTTT
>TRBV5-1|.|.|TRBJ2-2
CASSLLSGDNTGELFF
TGCGCCAGCAGCTTGTTGTCAGGTGACAACACCGGGGAGCTGTTTTTT
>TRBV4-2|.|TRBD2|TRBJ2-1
CASSQDPGLAASGEQFF
TGTGCCAGCAGCCAAGATCCCGGACTAGCGGCCTCGGGAGAGCAGTTCTTC
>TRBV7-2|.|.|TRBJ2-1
CASSLRDPGAQGIYNEQFF
TGTGCCAGCAGCTTACGGGACCCAGGGGCACAGGGCATTTACAATGAGCAGTTCTTC
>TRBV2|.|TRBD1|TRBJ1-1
CASSSLDRGTEAFF
TGTGCCAGCAGTTCCCTAGACAGGGGCACTGAAGCTTTCTTT
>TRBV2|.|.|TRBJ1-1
CASRVVRAGTEAFF
TGTGCCAGCAGAGTGGTTAGGGCGGGGACTGAAGCTTTCTTT
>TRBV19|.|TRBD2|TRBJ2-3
CASSILAGGLADTQYF
TGTGCCAGTAGTATACTAGCGGGAGGTCTGGCAGATACGCAGTATTTT
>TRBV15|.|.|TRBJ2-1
CATSRSDSSVNEQFF
TGTGCCACCAGCAGAAGTGACAGTTCGGTCAATGAGCAGTTCTTC
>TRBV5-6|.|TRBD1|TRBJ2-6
CASGRDSLSGANVLTF
TGTGCCAGCGGCCGGGACAGCCTCTCTGGGGCCAACGTCCTGACTTTC
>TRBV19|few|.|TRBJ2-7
CASSMDRSYEQYF
TGTGCCAGTAGTATGGACAGATCCTACGAGCAGTACTTC
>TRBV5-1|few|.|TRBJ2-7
CASSPRLGLSYEQYF
TGCGCCAGCAGCCCTCGGTTGGGGCTGTCCTACGAGCAGTACTTC
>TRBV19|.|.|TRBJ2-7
CASSIGAVSYEQYF
TGTGCCAGTAGTATTGGTGCGGTTTCCTACGAGCAGTACTTC
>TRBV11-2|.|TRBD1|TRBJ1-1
CASSPGPLRGQDTEAFF
TGTGCCAGCAGCCCCGGTCCCCTGAGGGGGCAGGACACTGAAGCTTTCTTT
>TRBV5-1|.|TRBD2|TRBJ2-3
CASREGPGLARNTQYF
TGCGCCAGCAGGGAAGGACCGGGACTAGCGAGGAATACGCAGTATTTT
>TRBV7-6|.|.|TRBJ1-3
CASSLGSPGNTIYF
TGTGCCAGCAGCTTGGGGAGCCCTGGAAACACCATATATTTT
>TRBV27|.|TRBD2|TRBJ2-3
CASSLSGRRDTQYF
TGTGCCAGCAGTTTAAGCGGGAGAAGAGATACGCAGTATTTT
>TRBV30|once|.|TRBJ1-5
CAWSGDGRDQPQHF
TGTGCCTGGAGTGGGGACGGGAGGGATCAGCCCCAGCATTTT